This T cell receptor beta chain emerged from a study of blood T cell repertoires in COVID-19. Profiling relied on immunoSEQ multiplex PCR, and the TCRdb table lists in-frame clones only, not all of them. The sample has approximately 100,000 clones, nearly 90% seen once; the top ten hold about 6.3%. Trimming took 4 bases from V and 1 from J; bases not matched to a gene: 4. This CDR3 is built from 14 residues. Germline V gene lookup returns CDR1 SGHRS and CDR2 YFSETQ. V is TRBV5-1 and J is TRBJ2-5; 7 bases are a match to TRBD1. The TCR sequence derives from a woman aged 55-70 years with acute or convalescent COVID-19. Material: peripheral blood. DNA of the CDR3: TGCGCCAGCAGCCGGGACAGCTCCCAAGAGACCCAGTACTTC. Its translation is CASSRDSSQETQYF.